The clone carrying this TCR beta chain came up a few times. These data are taken from a study of patients and donors after allogeneic stem cell transplantation. The CDR3 is 17 residues long. The germline V gene encodes CDR1 WSHSY and CDR2 SAAADI. Trimming at V came to 3 bases and at J to 0 bases, leaving 9 bases not matched to a gene. TCRdb independently ran MiXCR on the RT-PCR reads; one entry per CDR3 protein. The sample has 900,000 to 1,000,000 distinct CDR3 sequences, roughly 18% seen once. The clonotype was recovered from a human donor who was either an allogeneic HSCT recipient or a stem cell or donor lymphocyte infusion donor (not recorded which). It is not recorded whose cells these are; they may come from a transplant donor. Material for sequencing was blood, either unsorted or a sorted T cell fraction (not recorded which). The chain carries TRBV10-2 and TRBJ2-7; 9 nucleotides align to TRBD1. In DNA, the CDR3 is TGCGCCAGCAGTGACCCCGACAGGGGGTTCTACTCCTACGAGCAGTACTTC. It is translated as CASSDPDRGFYSYEQYF.